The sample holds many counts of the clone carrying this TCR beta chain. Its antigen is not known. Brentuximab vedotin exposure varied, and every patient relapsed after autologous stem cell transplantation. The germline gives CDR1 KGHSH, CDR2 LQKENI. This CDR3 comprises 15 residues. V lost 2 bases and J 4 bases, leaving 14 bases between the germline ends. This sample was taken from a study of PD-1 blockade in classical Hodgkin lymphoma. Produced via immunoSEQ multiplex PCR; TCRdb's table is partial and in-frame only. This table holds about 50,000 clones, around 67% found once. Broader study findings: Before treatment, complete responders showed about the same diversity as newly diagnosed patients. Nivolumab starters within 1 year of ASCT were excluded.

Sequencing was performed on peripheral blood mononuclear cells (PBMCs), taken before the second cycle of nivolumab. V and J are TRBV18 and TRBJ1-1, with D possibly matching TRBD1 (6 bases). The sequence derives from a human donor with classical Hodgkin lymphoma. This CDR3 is CASSPLGEGGTEAFF. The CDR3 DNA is TGTGCCAGCTCACCATTAGGGGAGGGGGGCACTGAAGCTTTCTTT.